Listed here is a single T cell receptor (beta chain). This entry comes from a study of shared clonotypes between healthy human individuals. CDR1 and CDR2 from the germline V gene are LGHNA and YNFKEQ. Trimming stripped 1 base from V and 2 bases from J, with 9 bases between. CDR3 length: 14 residues. The data were produced by immunoSEQ multiplex PCR, yet TCRdb's version contains in-frame clones alone and is incomplete. The table has a few hundred thousand clones, 95% to 98% seen once; the top ten hold 0.057%. This chain joins TRBV4-2 and TRBJ2-7; D possibly corresponds to TRBD2 (5 bases). This clonotype was obtained from a woman in her 30s in good health. Specimen: naive CD4+ T cells sorted from blood. Subset described: CD45RA+ positively selected. CDR3 protein: CASSQGTGTYEQYF. DNA of the CDR3: TGTGCCAGCAGCCAAGGGACGGGAACCTACGAGCAGTACTTC.